This entry lists 2 T cell receptor beta chains sequenced from one sample in a study of CD8+ T cells in alopecia areata. Following extraction, RNA underwent reverse transcription to cDNA, which served as the sequencing template. Produced via immunoSEQ multiplex PCR; TCRdb's table is partial and in-frame only. The repertoire has approximately 210,000 clones, roughly 60% of them found once; the top ten carry about 1.3%. Indicated treatment: oral pan-JAK inhibitor, 5-10 mg twice daily. This specimen consisted of CD4+ T cells sorted from blood, obtained between weeks 49 and 50, from a patient treated with tofacitinib. These receptors all come from a human donor with alopecia areata.

The V and J genes are TRBV29-1 and TRBJ2-1, with TRBD2 identical over 13 bases. Trimming cost V 6 bases and J 9 bases; bases outside gene matches: 17. Germline V gives CDR1 SQVTM, CDR2 ANQGSEA. The CDR3 sequence is 17 residues long. CDR3 DNA sequence: TGCAGCGTCCAATTCGGGGAGGGACTAGCGGGGTCTGGTGAGCAGTTCTTC. Amino acid sequence: CSVQFGEGLAGSGEQFF.

The chain employs TRBV4-3 and TRBJ1-2; D is ambiguous. Germline V gene sequence: CDR1 LGHNA, CDR2 YSLEER. V was clipped by 0 bases and J by 14 bases, with 19 bases between them. The CDR3 has 14 residues. Here the CDR3 reads CASSQEFSRMSATF. For the CDR3, the DNA is TGCGCCAGCAGCCAAGAATTTAGTAGGATGTCTGCGACCTTC.